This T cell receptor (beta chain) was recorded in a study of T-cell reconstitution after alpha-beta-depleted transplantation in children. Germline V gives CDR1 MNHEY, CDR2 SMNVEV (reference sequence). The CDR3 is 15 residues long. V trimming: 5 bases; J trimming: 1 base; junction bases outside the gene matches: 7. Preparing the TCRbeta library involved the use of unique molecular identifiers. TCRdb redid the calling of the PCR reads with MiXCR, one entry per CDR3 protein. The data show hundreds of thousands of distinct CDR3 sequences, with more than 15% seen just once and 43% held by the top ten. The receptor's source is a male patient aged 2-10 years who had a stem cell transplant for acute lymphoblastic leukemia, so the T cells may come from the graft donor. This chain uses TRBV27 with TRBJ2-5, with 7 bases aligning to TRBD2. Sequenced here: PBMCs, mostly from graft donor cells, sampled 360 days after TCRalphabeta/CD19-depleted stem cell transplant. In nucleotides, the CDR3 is TGTGCCAGCAGTCTAGGGACTAACCGCCAAGAGACCCAGTACTTC. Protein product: CASSLGTNRQETQYF.